The entry below describes one TCR beta chain. Study processing details: Amplification of reference gene primers provided the estimated nucleated cell counts. Clones were sequenced by immunoSEQ multiplex PCR, and TCRdb holds only the in-frame ones, with some missing. V, J and clone size were drawn from that table, and D and trimming were deduced from the DNA. The profile shows over 100,000 clones, roughly 90% of them singletons. Seattle patients were enrolled during active infection and followed longitudinally. These data originate in a study of blood T cell repertoires in COVID-19. Study in general: The origin of the acute and convalescent COVID-19 samples was the United States, Italy and Spain. PBMCs, B-cell-depleted T cells, or T cells provided the cDNA or gDNA that made up the material.

The sequenced sample consisted of peripheral blood. The TCR sequence derives from a woman in her forties or fifties with COVID-19, enrolled during active disease.

Written as DNA, the CDR3 is TGTGCCAGCACCCGGGGGAAGGGGCCCAATGGTGAGCAGTTCTTC. It specifies CASTRGKGPNGEQFF. This chain connects TRBV9 to TRBJ2-1; tentative D call: TRBD2 (6 bases). Looked up from germline, CDR1 is SGDLS and CDR2 is YYNGEE. Trimming took off 6 bases at V and 9 bases at J, with 22 bases between the two ends. The CDR3 totals 15 residues. Full variable domain (rest looked up from reference TRBV9 and TRBJ2-1): DSGVTQTPKHLITATGQRVTLRCSPRSGDLSVYWYQQSLDQGLQFLIQYYNGEERAKGNILERFSAQQFPDLHSELNLSSLELGDSALYFCASTRGKGPNGEQFFGPGTRLTVL.